The entry below describes one TCR beta chain. The sample is drawn from a study of cytomegalovirus exposure and HLA in healthy donors. The PCR made use of 60 Vbeta and 13 Jbeta primers. The method was immunoSEQ multiplex PCR; TCRdb's version includes in-frame clones alone and lacks a portion of them. The sample has under 200,000 clones, approximately 65% seen once. The germline V and J ends were trimmed by 3 bases and 8 bases, with 11 bases remaining between them. The CDR3 sequence is 13 residues long. Germline CDR1 reads KGHSH; CDR2 reads LQKENI. The J gene is TRBJ2-1, the V gene TRBV18; tentatively, D is TRBD1 (5 bases). Sequencing was carried out using PBMCs. This clonotype originated in a man aged 40-49 years in good health and CMV-seronegative. The CDR3 nucleotides are TGTGCCAGCTCACCCTCCAGGGAATATGAGCAGTTCTTC. Protein product: CASSPSREYEQFF. The variable domain in full, with the rest retrieved from reference TRBV18 and TRBJ2-1, is NAGVMQNPRHLVRRRGQEARLRCSPMKGHSHVYWYRQLPEEGLKFMVYLQKENIIDESGMPKERFSAEFPKEGPSILRIQQVVRGDSAAYFCASSPSREYEQFFGPGTRLTVL.